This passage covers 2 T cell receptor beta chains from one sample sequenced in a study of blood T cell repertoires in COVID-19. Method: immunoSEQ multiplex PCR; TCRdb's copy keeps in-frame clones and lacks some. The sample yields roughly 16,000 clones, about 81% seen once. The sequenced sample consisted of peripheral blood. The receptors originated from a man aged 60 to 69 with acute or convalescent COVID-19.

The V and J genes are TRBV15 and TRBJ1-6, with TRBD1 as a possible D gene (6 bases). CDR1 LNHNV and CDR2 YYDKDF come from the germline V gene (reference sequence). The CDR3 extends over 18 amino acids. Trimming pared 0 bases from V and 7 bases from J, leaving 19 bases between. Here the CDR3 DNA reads TGTGCCACCAGCAGAGATAGTCCCGGACAGTCCAGAAATTCACCCCTCCACTTT. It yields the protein CATSRDSPGQSRNSPLHF.

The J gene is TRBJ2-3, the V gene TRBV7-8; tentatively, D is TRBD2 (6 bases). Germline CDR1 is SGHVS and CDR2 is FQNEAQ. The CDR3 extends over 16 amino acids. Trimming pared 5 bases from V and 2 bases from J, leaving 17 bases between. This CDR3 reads CASSTRLVPTTDTQYF. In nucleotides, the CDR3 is TGTGCCAGCAGCACCCGACTAGTTCCCACCACAGATACGCAGTATTTT. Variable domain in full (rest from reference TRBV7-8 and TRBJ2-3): GAGVSQSPRYKVAKRGQDVALRCDPISGHVSLFWYQQALGQGPEFLTYFQNEAQLDKSGLPSDRFFAERPEGSVSTLKIQRTQQEDSAVYLCASSTRLVPTTDTQYFGPGTRLTVL.